This is a list of T cell receptor beta chains from one sample in a study of blood T cell repertoires in COVID-19. TCRdb's table, derived via immunoSEQ multiplex PCR, lists solely in-frame clones and lacks some. The table has more than 50,000 clones, approximately 80% seen once. The sequenced sample was peripheral blood. Every receptor here comes from a man aged 70 or older with active or convalescent COVID-19. Both conserved end residues are part of each CDR3. D genes are given only for firm matches. Size tells how often a clone was seen (once, few, many) or the class of an expanded clone, and some rows leave it out.

CATIPRASGRSYEQYF	TGTGCCACCATTCCCCGGGCTAGCGGGAGGTCCTACGAGCAGTACTTC	TRBD2	TRBV24-1	TRBJ2-7	-
CASSQAFSGKEETQYF	TGTGCCAGCAGCCAAGCGTTTAGCGGGAAGGAAGAGACCCAGTACTTC	TRBD2	TRBV4-2	TRBJ2-5	few
CATSLNRVAEQFF	TGTGCCACCAGTCTTAACAGGGTAGCCGAGCAGTTCTTC	-	TRBV24-1	TRBJ2-1	-
CASSLGLADSTDTQYF	TGTGCCAGCTCATTGGGACTAGCGGATAGCACAGATACGCAGTATTTT	TRBD2	TRBV18	TRBJ2-3	-
CASKSGGSYNEQFF	TGTGCCAGCAAAAGCGGTGGCTCCTACAATGAGCAGTTCTTC	-	TRBV7-2	TRBJ2-1	few
CASSPSGTALFMGAFF	TGTGCCAGCAGTCCATCCGGGACAGCATTATTCATGGGAGCTTTCTTT	TRBD1	TRBV28	TRBJ1-1	-
CASSPSSGNTIYF	TGTGCCAGCTCACCATCGAGTGGAAACACCATATATTTT	-	TRBV18	TRBJ1-3	few
CAIKPGQGQAGNTIYF	TGTGCCATCAAACCGGGACAGGGGCAGGCTGGAAACACCATATATTTT	TRBD1	TRBV10-3	TRBJ1-3	once
CASSIRQESYEQYF	TGTGCCAGTAGTATTCGACAGGAATCCTACGAGCAGTACTTC	-	TRBV19	TRBJ2-7	few
CASSSQGMVGNTIYF	TGTGCCAGCAGCTCGCAGGGAATGGTGGGGAACACCATATATTTT	-	TRBV7-9	TRBJ1-3	-
CASSLEGQGGTEAFF	TGTGCCAGCAGCTTGGAAGGACAGGGTGGGACTGAAGCTTTCTTT	TRBD1	TRBV7-9	TRBJ1-1	-
CASSKGLASPYEQYF	TGTGCCAGCAGTAAGGGACTAGCTAGTCCCTACGAGCAGTACTTC	TRBD2	TRBV2	TRBJ2-7	once